Listed below are T cell receptor beta chains from one sample, sequenced in a study of cytomegalovirus exposure and HLA in healthy donors. The data were produced by immunoSEQ multiplex PCR, yet TCRdb's version contains in-frame clones alone and is incomplete. The sample contains 210,000 or so clones, 88% of which appear only once. The sample was PBMCs. All receptors come from a woman aged 18 to 35 in good health and CMV-seronegative. Both conserved end residues are part of each CDR3. The order of the fields is V gene, J gene, CDR3 protein.

>TRBV5-6|TRBJ2-7
CASSLGAGREQYF
>TRBV9|TRBJ2-5
CASSGNRGRGEETQYF
>TRBV27|TRBJ2-5
CASSLMLAGGLETQYF
>TRBV7-6|TRBJ2-3
CASRGASTDTQYF
>TRBV5-1|TRBJ2-3
CASSPGDRTDTQYF
>TRBV19|TRBJ1-2
CASSAGGGDGYTF
>TRBV5-6|TRBJ1-1
CASSLLTKDTEAFF
>TRBV14|TRBJ1-2
CASSQDLTGAYGYTF
>TRBV2|TRBJ1-4
CASSKDRLNEKLFF
>TRBV5-1|TRBJ2-7
CASSLATPGDSGRSYEQYF
>TRBV11-3|TRBJ2-1
CASSSTSPDNEQFF
>TRBV7-9|TRBJ1-2
CASSSRVAGTRYGYTF
>TRBV6-5|TRBJ1-1
CASTDPGSTEAFF
>TRBV2|TRBJ1-5
CASKYGDLSNQPQHF
>TRBV7-7|TRBJ2-2
CASSLGPMSGELFF
>TRBV29-1|TRBJ2-6
CSAQATGASVLTF
>TRBV7-2|TRBJ2-1
CASSPRSSSYNEQFF
>TRBV15|TRBJ2-7
CATSREYRGEQYF
>TRBV28|TRBJ2-7
CASNQLAGAKEQYF
>TRBV5-6|TRBJ2-2
CASSHGTGGLQNTGELFF
>TRBV11-2|TRBJ2-7
CASNPSGRVTYEQYF
>TRBV18|TRBJ2-5
CASSPIPLFEETQYF
>TRBV9|TRBJ2-7
CASGQGVNEQYF
>TRBV19|TRBJ2-3
CASSTDWSSNTQYF
>TRBV27|TRBJ2-3
CASSFMLAGRADTQYF
>TRBV6-5|TRBJ2-7
CASSFRTRETYEQYF
>TRBV7-9|TRBJ2-1
CASSKILALAAYNEQFF
>TRBV28|TRBJ2-7
CASSSGTSGRQYEQYF
>TRBV27|TRBJ2-7
CASRRLAGGSREQYF
>TRBV7-9|TRBJ2-7
CASSSLAGGPYEQYF
>TRBV4-2|TRBJ2-1
CASSQTRTANNEQFF